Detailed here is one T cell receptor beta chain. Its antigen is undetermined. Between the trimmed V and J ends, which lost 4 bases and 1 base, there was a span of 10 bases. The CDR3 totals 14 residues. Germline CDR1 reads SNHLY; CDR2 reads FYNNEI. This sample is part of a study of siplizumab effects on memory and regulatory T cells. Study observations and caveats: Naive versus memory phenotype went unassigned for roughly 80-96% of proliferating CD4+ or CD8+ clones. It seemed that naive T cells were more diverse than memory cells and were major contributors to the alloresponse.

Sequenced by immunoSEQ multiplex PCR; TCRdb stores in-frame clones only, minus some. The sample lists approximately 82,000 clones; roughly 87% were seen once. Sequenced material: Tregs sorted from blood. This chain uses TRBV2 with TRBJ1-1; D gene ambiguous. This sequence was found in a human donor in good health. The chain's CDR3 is CASSGRGRNTEAFF. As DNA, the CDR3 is TGTGCCAGCAGTGGGCGAGGACGGAACACTGAAGCTTTCTTT.